A selection of T cell receptor beta chains follows, all from one sample in a study of cytomegalovirus exposure and HLA in healthy donors. Profiling relied on immunoSEQ multiplex PCR, and the TCRdb table lists in-frame clones only, not all of them. The sample holds roughly 140,000 clones, 60% to 80% seen once. Sequenced: PBMCs. These receptor sequences come from a woman in her thirties or forties in good health and CMV-seropositive. The CDR3 runs from the conserved cysteine through the conserved F or W. Fields, in order: clone size, J gene, D gene, V gene, CDR3 DNA, CDR3 protein. D genes are given only for firm matches. Clone size, where shown, is once, few, many, or a class for clones that have expanded.

size: NA; J: TRBJ1-5; D: TRBD1; V: TRBV15; DNA: TGTGCCACCAGTGACAGGGGGCGAGGCAATCAGCCCCAGCATTTT; CDR3: CATSDRGRGNQPQHF
size: NA; J: TRBJ1-1; D: NA; V: TRBV10-3; DNA: TGTGCCATCAGGGGCGGACGGAGGGAAACTGAAGCTTTCTTT; CDR3: CAIRGGRRETEAFF
size: NA; J: TRBJ2-2; D: TRBD1; V: TRBV18; DNA: TGTGCCAGCTCACCACCTCAGGGGCCAGGGGGCCAGAACACCGGGGAGCTGTTTTTT; CDR3: CASSPPQGPGGQNTGELFF
size: NA; J: TRBJ2-1; D: TRBD1; V: TRBV5-1; DNA: TGCGCCAGCAGCGCCGGACAGGTGAGCTCCTACAATGAGCAGTTCTTC; CDR3: CASSAGQVSSYNEQFF
size: NA; J: TRBJ1-2; D: TRBD1; V: TRBV4-1; DNA: TGCGCCAGCAGCCAAGAGAGGGGGACAGGAGGAATCTCTGGCTACACCTTC; CDR3: CASSQERGTGGISGYTF
size: NA; J: TRBJ1-2; D: NA; V: TRBV2; DNA: TGTGCCAGCAAGATGCAGACTAACTATGGCTACACCTTC; CDR3: CASKMQTNYGYTF
size: NA; J: TRBJ2-3; D: NA; V: TRBV25-1; DNA: TGTGCCAGCAGTCCTGGCACAGATACGCAGTATTTT; CDR3: CASSPGTDTQYF
size: NA; J: TRBJ2-1; D: TRBD2; V: TRBV2; DNA: TGTGCCAGCACCACTAGCGGGGGCCCCTACAATGAGCAGTTCTTC; CDR3: CASTTSGGPYNEQFF
size: NA; J: TRBJ2-7; D: NA; V: TRBV12-5; DNA: TGTGCTAGTGGTTTGGTACTTTCCAGGACCTACGAGCAGTACTTC; CDR3: CASGLVLSRTYEQYF
size: NA; J: TRBJ2-7; D: NA; V: TRBV10-3; DNA: TGTGCCATCAGTGAGGCAGGACAGTACGAGCAGTACTTC; CDR3: CAISEAGQYEQYF
size: NA; J: TRBJ2-7; D: NA; V: TRBV2; DNA: TGTGCCAGCTCACAGGGGACTCTTGGGGAGCAGTACTTC; CDR3: CASSQGTLGEQYF
size: NA; J: TRBJ1-2; D: TRBD1; V: TRBV25-1; DNA: TGTGCCAGCAGTCAAAAGGAGGGACAGGGCTACTATGGCTACACCTTC; CDR3: CASSQKEGQGYYGYTF
size: NA; J: TRBJ2-6; D: TRBD1; V: TRBV29-1; DNA: TGCAGCGCCGGGACAGGCATAAGCTCTGGGGCCAACGTCCTGACTTTC; CDR3: CSAGTGISSGANVLTF
size: NA; J: TRBJ1-5; D: TRBD1; V: TRBV30; DNA: TGTGCCTGGAGTGTACCGCTTAGCAGGGGGCGCAATCAGCCCCAGCATTTT; CDR3: CAWSVPLSRGRNQPQHF
size: NA; J: TRBJ2-5; D: NA; V: TRBV10-2; DNA: TGCGCCAGCAGCCTACAAGAGACCCAGTACTTC; CDR3: CASSLQETQYF
size: NA; J: TRBJ2-1; D: TRBD2; V: TRBV5-4; DNA: TGTGCCAGCAGCTTGCGGGGGGACGAGCAGTTCTTC; CDR3: CASSLRGDEQFF
size: NA; J: TRBJ2-1; D: TRBD1; V: TRBV10-1; DNA: TGCGCCAGCAGTGTAGGACAGGGAACTTATGAGCAGTTCTTC; CDR3: CASSVGQGTYEQFF
size: few; J: TRBJ1-5; D: TRBD1; V: TRBV6-1; DNA: TGTGCCAGCAGTGAACAGGGGGCGATCAATCAGCCCCAGCATTTT; CDR3: CASSEQGAINQPQHF
size: NA; J: TRBJ1-4; D: TRBD1; V: TRBV27; DNA: TGTGCCAGCAGTCCCCGGGACAGCATGAATGAAAAACTGTTTTTT; CDR3: CASSPRDSMNEKLFF
size: NA; J: TRBJ2-3; D: TRBD2; V: TRBV7-3; DNA: TGTGCCAGCAGCTTAAGGCTAGCGGGCACCACAGATACGCAGTATTTT; CDR3: CASSLRLAGTTDTQYF
size: NA; J: TRBJ2-1; D: NA; V: TRBV5-4; DNA: TGTGCCAGCAGCTTGCTCTCGGGAGAGCAGTTCTTC; CDR3: CASSLLSGEQFF
size: NA; J: TRBJ2-2; D: NA; V: TRBV10-3; DNA: TGTGCCATCAGTGAATGGCAGGGTGACGGGGAGCTGTTTTTT; CDR3: CAISEWQGDGELFF
size: NA; J: TRBJ1-5; D: NA; V: TRBV6-1; DNA: TGTGCCAGCAGTGAAATGGGGGCTCAGCCCCAGCATTTT; CDR3: CASSEMGAQPQHF
size: NA; J: TRBJ1-1; D: TRBD1; V: TRBV2; DNA: TGTGCCAGCAAGGACAGGGTGGGTACTGAAGCTTTCTTT; CDR3: CASKDRVGTEAFF
size: once; J: TRBJ1-2; D: NA; V: TRBV6-4; DNA: TGTGCCAGCAGCAGAGGGAGGGCTAACTATGGCTACACCTTC; CDR3: CASSRGRANYGYTF
size: NA; J: TRBJ2-5; D: TRBD1; V: TRBV9; DNA: TGTGCCAGCAGCGTAATTTTATGGGACAGCCAAGAGACCCAGTACTTC; CDR3: CASSVILWDSQETQYF
size: NA; J: TRBJ1-3; D: NA; V: TRBV19; DNA: TGTGCCAGTAGGATACCGGGACATGTGGGAAACACCATATATTTT; CDR3: CASRIPGHVGNTIYF
size: NA; J: TRBJ2-7; D: NA; V: TRBV9; DNA: TGTGCCAGCAGCGTAGATTACAGGCCCCACGAGCAGTACTTC; CDR3: CASSVDYRPHEQYF
size: NA; J: TRBJ1-4; D: NA; V: TRBV5-1; DNA: TGCGCCAGCAGCTCGGGGGGAGTAGTTGAAAAACTGTTTTTT; CDR3: CASSSGGVVEKLFF
size: NA; J: TRBJ2-7; D: NA; V: TRBV10-2; DNA: TGCGCCAGCAGTGATGACAGAACAACCTACGAGCAGTACTTC; CDR3: CASSDDRTTYEQYF
size: NA; J: TRBJ2-2; D: NA; V: TRBV6-6; DNA: TGTGCCAGCAGTTACTCATCCGGTTTCGGGGAGCTGTTTTTT; CDR3: CASSYSSGFGELFF
size: NA; J: TRBJ2-7; D: NA; V: TRBV19; DNA: TGTGCCAGTAGTCCGGGACTCCGATCCTACGAGCAGTACTTC; CDR3: CASSPGLRSYEQYF
size: NA; J: TRBJ2-5; D: TRBD2; V: TRBV10-3; DNA: TGTGCCATCAGTTCCGGGACTAGCGGGGGGGAGACCCAGTACTTC; CDR3: CAISSGTSGGETQYF
size: NA; J: TRBJ2-7; D: NA; V: TRBV5-6; DNA: TGTGCCAGCAGCTTTGGCGTTGGGCTAAACTACGAGCAGTACTTC; CDR3: CASSFGVGLNYEQYF
size: NA; J: TRBJ1-2; D: NA; V: TRBV29-1; DNA: TGCAGCGTTGTCGCAGGCCCACAACATGGCTACACCTTC; CDR3: CSVVAGPQHGYTF
size: NA; J: TRBJ2-7; D: TRBD1; V: TRBV2; DNA: TGTGCCAGCAGTGCCCGGACAGGGCCCCTCTACGAGCAGTACTTC; CDR3: CASSARTGPLYEQYF
size: few; J: TRBJ1-4; D: NA; V: TRBV30; DNA: TGTGCCTGGAATTTAGGGGCTACTAATGAAAAACTGTTTTTT; CDR3: CAWNLGATNEKLFF
size: NA; J: TRBJ2-1; D: NA; V: TRBV5-6; DNA: TGTGCCAGCAGCGCCCGGAGGTCGGGCTCCTACAATAAGCAGTTCTTC; CDR3: CASSARRSGSYNKQFF
size: NA; J: TRBJ1-1; D: TRBD1; V: TRBV9; DNA: TGTGCCAGCAGCGCAAGACAGGGGTCCTCTGAAGCTTTCTTT; CDR3: CASSARQGSSEAFF
size: NA; J: TRBJ2-7; D: TRBD1; V: TRBV27; DNA: TGTGCCAGCAGTTATCAAGGGCTCCGGGACAGGGCCGCCTACGAGCAGTACTTC; CDR3: CASSYQGLRDRAAYEQYF
size: NA; J: TRBJ1-5; D: NA; V: TRBV6-5; DNA: TGTGCCAGCAGTCGAACGGGACATTTCAATCAGCCCCAGCATTTT; CDR3: CASSRTGHFNQPQHF
size: NA; J: TRBJ1-2; D: NA; V: TRBV6-5; DNA: TGTGCCAGCAGTACCATACAGGGAGGGGGGTTCGGCTACACCTTC; CDR3: CASSTIQGGGFGYTF
size: once; J: TRBJ1-5; D: TRBD1; V: TRBV6-5; DNA: TGTGCCAGCATTGGACAGGGGGCCAATCAGCCCCAGCATTTT; CDR3: CASIGQGANQPQHF
size: NA; J: TRBJ2-7; D: TRBD1; V: TRBV28; DNA: TGTGCCAGCAGTCCCGGACAGGGTTACTCCTACGAGCAGTACTTC; CDR3: CASSPGQGYSYEQYF
size: NA; J: TRBJ2-7; D: TRBD1; V: TRBV6-1; DNA: TGTGCCAGCAACATTATACGGGACAGGGGACACGAGCAGTACTTC; CDR3: CASNIIRDRGHEQYF
size: NA; J: TRBJ1-6; D: TRBD1; V: TRBV19; DNA: TGTGCCAGTAACAGGGGCGACAATTCACCCCTCCACTTT; CDR3: CASNRGDNSPLHF
size: NA; J: TRBJ1-2; D: NA; V: TRBV19; DNA: TGTGCCAGTACCCCTCTGGGGGCTTATTTCTATGGCTACACCTTC; CDR3: CASTPLGAYFYGYTF
size: NA; J: TRBJ2-6; D: NA; V: TRBV19; DNA: TGTGCCAGTAGCGACGGGAACTCTGGGGCCAACGTCCTGACTTTC; CDR3: CASSDGNSGANVLTF
size: few; J: TRBJ1-1; D: NA; V: TRBV10-3; DNA: TGTGCCATCAGGAAGGCACCGGTAGCGAACACTGAAGCTTTCTTT; CDR3: CAIRKAPVANTEAFF
size: NA; J: TRBJ2-5; D: NA; V: TRBV15; DNA: TGTGCCACCAGCAGAGGAGGAGGGGGCTTTTTAGAGACCCAGTACTTC; CDR3: CATSRGGGGFLETQYF
size: NA; J: TRBJ2-2; D: TRBD2; V: TRBV9; DNA: TGTGCCAGCAGCGTAGGACTAGCGAGTGGCACCGGGGAGCTGTTTTTT; CDR3: CASSVGLASGTGELFF
size: NA; J: TRBJ2-1; D: NA; V: TRBV5-4; DNA: TGTGCCAGCAGCCCAGACAGTGACTACAATGAGCAGTTCTTC; CDR3: CASSPDSDYNEQFF
size: NA; J: TRBJ1-4; D: NA; V: TRBV2; DNA: TGTGCCAGCGTTCGGTCCCGGAGTGATGAAAAACTGTTTTTT; CDR3: CASVRSRSDEKLFF
size: once; J: TRBJ2-5; D: NA; V: TRBV5-4; DNA: TGTGCCAGCAGTCTTGGTGGGGGGGGCCATCAAGAGACCCAGTACTTC; CDR3: CASSLGGGGHQETQYF
size: NA; J: TRBJ2-3; D: TRBD2; V: TRBV27; DNA: TGTGCCAGCAGTTTCCTAGCGGGTACAGATACGCAGTATTTT; CDR3: CASSFLAGTDTQYF